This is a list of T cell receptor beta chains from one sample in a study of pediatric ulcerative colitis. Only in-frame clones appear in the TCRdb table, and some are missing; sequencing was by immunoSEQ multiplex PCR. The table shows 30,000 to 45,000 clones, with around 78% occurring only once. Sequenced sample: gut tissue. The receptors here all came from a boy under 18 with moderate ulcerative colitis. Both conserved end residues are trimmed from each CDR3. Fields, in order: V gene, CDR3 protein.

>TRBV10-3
AISERSTEETQY
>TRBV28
ASSLGGGGGLAGVNEQF
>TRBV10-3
AISEQAGATAQPQH
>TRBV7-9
ASSLAGRQNRGTIY
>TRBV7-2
ASSLRRSGANVLT
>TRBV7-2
ASSSDLGGQPQH
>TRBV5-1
ASSLTSGSYEQY
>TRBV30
AWMGEKLF
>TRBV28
ASSILSGGANTQY
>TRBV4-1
ASSQQGIGNTIY
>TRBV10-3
AISAIPGTDNEQF